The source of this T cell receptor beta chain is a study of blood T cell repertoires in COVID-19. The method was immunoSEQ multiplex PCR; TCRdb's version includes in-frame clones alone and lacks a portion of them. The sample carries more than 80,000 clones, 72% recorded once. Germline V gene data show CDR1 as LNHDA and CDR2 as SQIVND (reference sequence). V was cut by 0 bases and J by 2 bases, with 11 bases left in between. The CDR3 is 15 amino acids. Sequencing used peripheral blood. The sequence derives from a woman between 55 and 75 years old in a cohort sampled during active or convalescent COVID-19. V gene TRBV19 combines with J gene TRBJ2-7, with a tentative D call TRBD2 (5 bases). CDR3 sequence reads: CASSIEAGRTYEQYF. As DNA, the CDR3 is TGTGCCAGTAGTATAGAGGCGGGCAGGACCTACGAGCAGTACTTC.